This paragraph reports one TCR beta chain. Its matching antigen is unknown. The sample belongs to a study of CD8 T cells in ankylosing spondylitis. In TCRdb, the 5' RACE reads were re-called with MiXCR into one record per CDR3 protein. The profile covers more than 600,000 distinct CDR3 sequences, with 19% appearing a single time and under 20% taken by the ten largest. Study-level findings and limits: The authors reported significant enrichment of disease-linked clones in matched ankylosing spondylitis synovial fluid. Some of the motif variants had earlier been found in reactive arthritis patients' fluid and blood. A motif in TCR beta, a set of roughly eight highly homologous variants, appeared characteristic of ankylosing spondylitis blood. CD8+ disease-linked clones were present at relatively low frequencies in blood.

The CDR3 sequence is 15 residues long. Germline CDR1 reads SGHDT; CDR2 reads YYEEEE. The junction had 5 bases not matched to a gene; V was cut back by 4 bases and J by 3 bases. The clonotype originates from a male donor with ankylosing spondylitis. The sequenced sample consisted of blood, either unsorted or a sorted T cell fraction (not recorded which). The chain combines TRBV5-6 with TRBJ1-1, with 11 positions matching TRBD1. CDR3 DNA: TGTGCCAGCAGCCTCGGACAGGGGGCCCACACTGAAGCTTTCTTT. It codes for CASSLGQGAHTEAFF.